The 32 T cell receptor beta chains below were found in one sample sequenced in a study of OX40 agonist ivuxolimab in advanced cancers. This table comes from immunoSEQ multiplex PCR, and its TCRdb copy is limited to in-frame clones, with some not included. The sample contains roughly 83,000 clones, about four fifths of which appear only once. The specimen comprised CD4+ or CD8+ T cells sorted from blood, sampled in a trial of the OX40 agonist ivuxolimab. Receptors originate from an adult with an advanced solid tumor such as melanoma, head and neck, liver or kidney cancer.

This clone was recorded only once. The chain joins TRBV7-2 to TRBJ1-6; D gene uncertain. The ends were cut back, 1 base at V and 11 bases at J, with 9 bases in the middle. This CDR3 has 13 amino acids. Germline values: CDR1 SGHTA, CDR2 FQGNSA. The CDR3 region is CASSLGQDPPLHF. The DNA of the CDR3 is TGTGCCAGCAGCTTAGGCCAGGATCCACCCCTCCACTTT.

The chain recombines TRBV25-1 with TRBJ1-5; D call uncertain. CDR1 and CDR2 from the germline V gene are MGHDK and SYGVNS. Trimming left V 6 bases short and J 2 bases short, with 8 bases between. The CDR3 runs 13 residues. CDR3 coding DNA: TGTGCCAGCAGCGAAAGGGGCAATCAGCCCCAGCATTTT. It encodes CASSERGNQPQHF.

The J gene is TRBJ2-1, the V gene TRBV29-1; 7 bases map to TRBD2. The V and J ends lost 6 bases and 6 bases, in that order; junction bases with no gene match: 11. This CDR3 region has 14 residues. Germline CDR1 and CDR2: SQVTM and ANQGSEA. The CDR3 DNA reads as TGCAGCGTCCATGGGGGGGTCCGCTTCAATGAGCAGTTCTTC. Protein sequence: CSVHGGVRFNEQFF.

The V gene is TRBV5-1, the J gene TRBJ1-5, with D uncertain. This CDR3 comprises 16 residues. From germline, CDR1 is SGHRS and CDR2 YFSETQ. Between the trimmed V and J ends, which lost 0 bases and 6 bases, there was a span of 16 bases. The chain's CDR3 is CASSLGGVGTGQPQHF. The DNA of the CDR3 is TGCGCCAGCAGCTTGGGTGGGGTCGGAACTGGTCAGCCCCAGCATTTT.

V is TRBV5-1 and J is TRBJ2-1, with a possible D match to TRBD2 (6 bases). The CDR3 runs to 15 residues. With 2 bases removed from V and 3 bases from J, the gap between germline ends came to 12 bases. CDR1 SGHRS and CDR2 YFSETQ come from the germline V gene. CDR3 region: CASSLGTSVYNEQFF. CDR3 DNA sequence: TGCGCCAGCAGCTTAGGGACTTCTGTCTACAATGAGCAGTTCTTC.

This clone came up once. The chain carries TRBV5-1 and TRBJ2-3, with 13 nucleotides matching TRBD2. Germline loops: CDR1 SGHRS, CDR2 YFSETQ. Germline trimming cut 3 bases from V and 2 bases from J; bases unmatched to any gene: 9. The CDR3 spans 18 residues. CDR3 in DNA: TGCGCCAGCAGCTACGGACTAGCGGGGGCCCGGTCCACAGATACGCAGTATTTT. Encoded protein: CASSYGLAGARSTDTQYF.

The chain employs TRBV11-1 and TRBJ1-2; unclear D gene. V was cut by 1 base and J by 1 base, with 4 bases left in between. Germline V gene sequence: CDR1 SGHAT, CDR2 FQDESV (reference sequence). The CDR3 sequence is 13 residues long. The CDR3 is CASSLGSNYGYTF. In DNA, the CDR3 is TGTGCCAGCAGCTTAGGGAGTAACTATGGCTACACCTTC.

The chain uses TRBV7-6 and TRBJ2-2; D remains ambiguous. The CDR3 contains 13 residues. V dropped 5 bases and J dropped 6 bases, with 10 bases sitting between them. Germline CDR1 is SGHVS and CDR2 is FNYEAQ. The CDR3 is CASSHSAAGELFF. CDR3 DNA: TGTGCCAGCAGCCATAGTGCGGCCGGGGAGCTGTTTTTT.

The chain employs TRBV5-6 and TRBJ2-5; the D is unclear. There are 11 residues in the CDR3. V lost 0 bases and J 8 bases, leaving 5 bases between the germline ends. CDR1 SGHDT and CDR2 YYEEEE come from the germline V gene. CDR3 sequence: CASSLEGTQYF. The CDR3 nucleotides read TGTGCCAGCAGCTTGGAGGGCACCCAGTACTTC.

The rearrangement joins TRBV5-6 to TRBJ1-1; TRBD1 aligns across 7 bases. The CDR3 consists of 14 residues. The junction had 4 bases not matched to a gene; V was cut back by 0 bases and J by 5 bases. Germline V gene data show CDR1 as SGHDT and CDR2 as YYEEEE. The CDR3 here is CASSLAGGRTEAFF. Written as DNA, the CDR3 is TGTGCCAGCAGCTTGGCAGGGGGAAGGACTGAAGCTTTCTTT.

The chain joins TRBV2 to TRBJ2-7, with TRBD1 identical over 7 bases. CDR3 size: 14 residues. Trimming removed 10 bases from V and 4 bases from J; junction bases left unmatched: 13. Germline V lookup: CDR1 SNHLY, CDR2 FYNNEI. CDR3 amino acids: CATERGQGGYEQYF. CDR3 bases: TGTGCCACTGAAAGGGGGCAAGGAGGTTACGAGCAGTACTTC.

The chain couples TRBV5-1 to TRBJ2-6, with a possible D match to TRBD2 (6 bases). CDR1 and CDR2 (germline): SGHRS, YFSETQ. The length of the CDR3 is 16 residues. The V gene lost 3 bases and the J gene lost 4 bases, with 14 bases spanning the gap. CDR3 residues: CASSSLTGAGANVLTF. The DNA for the CDR3 is TGCGCCAGCAGCTCCCTAACGGGAGCCGGGGCCAACGTCCTGACTTTC.

This clone came up a few times. The gene calls are TRBV7-9 and TRBJ2-3, with D unresolved. CDR3 length: 13 amino acids. V was trimmed by 2 bases and J by 3 bases, leaving 6 bases between them. The germline gives CDR1 SEHNR, CDR2 FQNEAQ (reference sequence). CDR3: CASSLQGTDTQYF. CDR3 bases: TGTGCCAGCAGCTTACAAGGGACAGATACGCAGTATTTT.

The chain employs TRBV5-4 and TRBJ1-4, with 7 positions matching TRBD1. Per germline, CDR1 SGHNT and CDR2 YYREEE (reference sequence). The junction had 6 bases not matched to a gene; V was cut back by 4 bases and J by 0 bases. This CDR3 has 16 amino acids. As DNA, the CDR3 is TGTGCCAGCAGCAGGGGGCAGATTTCAACTAATGAAAAACTGTTTTTT. Translating gives CASSRGQISTNEKLFF. The whole variable domain, remainder taken from reference TRBV5-4 and TRBJ1-4, is ETGVTQSPTHLIKTRGQQVTLRCSSQSGHNTVSWYQQALGQGPQFIFQYYREEENGRGNFPPRFSGLQFPNYSSELNVNALELDDSALYLCASSRGQISTNEKLFFGSGTQLSVL.

J is TRBJ1-1 and V is TRBV6-5; unclear D gene. CDR1 is MNHEY, CDR2 SVGAGI, per germline. The V gene lost 2 bases and the J gene lost 5 bases, with 3 bases spanning the gap. The CDR3 is 11 residues long. CDR3 amino acids: CASSYLTEAFF. In nucleotides, the CDR3 is TGTGCCAGCAGTTACCTTACTGAAGCTTTCTTT.

The CDR3 reads CAWIYPEAGTGAFF. In nucleotides, the CDR3 is TGTGCCTGGATATATCCCGAGGCAGGAACGGGGGCTTTCTTT. V gene TRBV30 combines with J gene TRBJ1-1; D ambiguous. CDR1 is GTSNPN, CDR2 SVGIG, per germline (reference sequence). The V end lost 4 bases, the J end lost 11 bases, and 23 bases lay between the germline ends. This CDR3 comprises 14 residues.

The genes are TRBV2 and TRBJ2-5; D ambiguous. The germline V gene encodes CDR1 SNHLY and CDR2 FYNNEI. The CDR3 totals 12 residues. V was pared by 7 bases and J by 5 bases, with 11 bases between. The CDR3 DNA is TGTGCCAGCACGACCAGTGGGGAGACCCAGTACTTC. This gives the protein CASTTSGETQYF. Full variable domain (remainder filled in from reference TRBV2 and TRBJ2-5): EPEVTQTPSHQVTQMGQEVILRCVPISNHLYFYWYRQILGQKVEFLVSFYNNEISEKSEIFDDQFSVERPDGSNFTLKIRSTKLEDSAMYFCASTTSGETQYFGPGTRLLVL.

The count of this clone is one. The chain is built from TRBV7-2 and TRBJ1-2; maybe TRBD1 (5 bases). Trimming took off 6 bases at V and 5 bases at J, with 13 bases between the two ends. The CDR3 is made up of 13 amino acids. Germline CDR1 and CDR2: SGHTA and FQGNSA. The CDR3 DNA reads as TGTGCCAGCAGTCCGGGGGTTGGGTATGGCTACACCTTC. Protein: CASSPGVGYGYTF.

The chain recombines TRBV5-6 with TRBJ2-3, with no clear D. This CDR3 comprises 13 residues. Germline CDR1 is SGHDT and CDR2 is YYEEEE. Trimming took off 3 bases at V and 4 bases at J, with 9 bases between the two ends. CDR3 protein: CASSSLGADTQYF. The CDR3 DNA reads as TGTGCCAGCAGCTCCTTAGGTGCAGATACGCAGTATTTT.

J is TRBJ1-5 and V is TRBV2, with D perhaps matching TRBD1 (5 bases). The CDR3 totals 15 residues. Germline CDR1 reads SNHLY; CDR2 reads FYNNEI. V gave up 8 bases and J gave up 8 bases, with 22 bases separating them. The DNA for the CDR3 is TGTGCCAGCCGTTCCGGGCTCCAGGGAAGGGAGCCCCAGCATTTT. Encoded protein: CASRSGLQGREPQHF. Combining the CDR3 with reference TRBV2 and TRBJ1-5 gives the whole variable domain EPEVTQTPSHQVTQMGQEVILRCVPISNHLYFYWYRQILGQKVEFLVSFYNNEISEKSEIFDDQFSVERPDGSNFTLKIRSTKLEDSAMYFCASRSGLQGREPQHFGDGTRLSIL.

This chain joins TRBV11-2 and TRBJ1-1; D is possibly TRBD1 (5 bases). V was clipped by 5 bases and J by 10 bases, with 14 bases between them. Germline loops: CDR1 SGHAT, CDR2 FQNNGV. The CDR3 length is 12 residues. In DNA form, the CDR3 reads TGTGCCAGCAGCCTTCCAGGGTATCGAGCTTTCTTT. It encodes CASSLPGYRAFF.

The chain carries TRBV7-9 and TRBJ2-7; D remains ambiguous. Trimming removed 1 base at V and 1 base at J, with 8 bases between. The CDR3 length is 14 residues. From germline, CDR1 is SEHNR and CDR2 FQNEAQ (reference sequence). This CDR3 reads CASSLGAASYEQYF. In DNA form, the CDR3 reads TGTGCCAGCAGCTTAGGGGCGGCTTCCTACGAGCAGTACTTC. Drawing the rest from reference TRBV7-9 and TRBJ2-7, the complete variable domain is DTGVSQNPRHKITKRGQNVTFRCDPISEHNRLYWYRQTLGQGPEFLTYFQNEAQLEKSRLLSDRFSAERPKGSFSTLEIQRTEQGDSAMYLCASSLGAASYEQYFGPGTRLTVT.

For this clone: This sample also contains other DNA sequences that code for the same CDR3. For the CDR3, the DNA is TGTGCCAGCTCACCGGGGCCCAGCTCCTACAATGAGCAGTTCTTC. Amino acid sequence: CASSPGPSSYNEQFF. The chain joins TRBV18 to TRBJ2-1; TRBD1 is a possible D gene (5 bases). V lost 3 bases and J 0 bases, leaving 9 bases between the germline ends. Germline lookup yields CDR1 KGHSH and CDR2 LQKENI. The CDR3 runs 15 residues.

This chain joins TRBV4-2 and TRBJ2-3; D is possibly TRBD2 (5 bases). The germline V gene has CDR1 LGHNA and CDR2 YNFKEQ. Trimming stripped 0 bases from V and 1 base from J, with 5 bases between. The CDR3 contains 14 residues. The chain's CDR3 is CASSQDGGTDTQYF. CDR3 nucleotides: TGTGCCAGCAGCCAAGACGGGGGCACAGATACGCAGTATTTT.

V and J are TRBV4-2 and TRBJ2-1; weak D call: TRBD1 (8 bases). This CDR3 has 16 amino acids. The V gene's germline CDR1 is LGHNA and CDR2 YNFKEQ. Trimming stripped 2 bases from V and 7 bases from J, with 18 bases between. The CDR3 DNA follows: TGTGCCAGCAGCCAACCGACACAGGGGGGGGGTAATGAGCAGTTCTTC. It codes for CASSQPTQGGGNEQFF.

The V call is TRBV6-6, the J call TRBJ1-1; D is undetermined. The V and J ends lost 0 bases and 2 bases respectively, with 10 bases between them. The germline CDR1 and CDR2 sequences are MNHNY and SVGAGI (reference sequence). The CDR3 is 15 amino acids. In DNA, the CDR3 is TGTGCCAGCAGTTACTCTGCGGCGGTAAACACTGAAGCTTTCTTT. Amino acid sequence: CASSYSAAVNTEAFF.

The chain is built from TRBV5-1 and TRBJ2-1, with D perhaps TRBD2 (6 bases). Germline V CDR1 and CDR2: SGHRS, YFSETQ. There are 13 residues in the CDR3. Trimming shortened V by 7 bases and J by 10 bases, and 18 bases separated the two germline ends. The CDR3 region is CASSGTADGEQFF. The DNA for the CDR3 is TGCGCCAGCTCCGGGACTGCCGACGGGGAGCAGTTCTTC.

The chain uses TRBV5-1 and TRBJ1-1; a possible D gene is TRBD1 (5 bases). Germline loops: CDR1 SGHRS, CDR2 YFSETQ. Between the trimmed V and J ends, which lost 4 bases and 2 bases, there was a span of 12 bases. The CDR3 sequence is 14 residues long. CDR3 in amino acids: CASSQTVANTEAFF. CDR3 nucleotide sequence: TGCGCCAGCAGCCAGACAGTGGCAAACACTGAAGCTTTCTTT.

J is TRBJ1-1 and V is TRBV7-8; 7 bases agree with TRBD1. CDR1 and CDR2 (germline): SGHVS, FQNEAQ. Germline trimming cut 6 bases from V and 5 bases from J; bases unmatched to any gene: 9. The CDR3 extends over 14 amino acids. The CDR3 reads CASRILTGLTEAFF. As DNA, the CDR3 is TGTGCCAGCAGAATATTGACAGGGCTGACTGAAGCTTTCTTT.

This clone appeared a few times. This specimen includes other DNA sequences encoding the same CDR3. The chain carries TRBV30 and TRBJ1-1, with D uncertain. The CDR3 runs 13 residues. Trimming removed 0 bases from V and 0 bases from J, with 5 bases in between. Germline V gene lookup returns CDR1 GTSNPN and CDR2 SVGIG (reference sequence). For the CDR3, the DNA is TGTGCCTGGAGTGTAAAACTGAACACTGAAGCTTTCTTT. Residues: CAWSVKLNTEAFF.

The chain employs TRBV19 and TRBJ2-3; tentative D call: TRBD2 (7 bases). This CDR3 has 14 amino acids. Per the germline V gene, CDR1 is LNHDA and CDR2 is SQIVND (reference sequence). V dropped 4 bases and J dropped 3 bases, with 11 bases sitting between them. The CDR3 coding sequence is TGTGCCAGTAGTAGGGGGGGGCGGACAGATACGCAGTATTTT. This gives the protein CASSRGGRTDTQYF.

This chain joins TRBV9 and TRBJ2-3, with 9 bases identical to TRBD1. Germline CDR1 reads SGDLS; CDR2 reads YYNGEE. This CDR3 contains 16 residues. Trimming at V came to 6 bases and at J to 1 base, leaving 9 bases not matched to a gene. This chain's CDR3 is CASTRTGATGTDTQYF. For the CDR3, the DNA is TGTGCCAGCACCAGGACAGGGGCTACCGGCACAGATACGCAGTATTTT. Full variable domain (rest looked up from reference TRBV9 and TRBJ2-3): DSGVTQTPKHLITATGQRVTLRCSPRSGDLSVYWYQQSLDQGLQFLIQYYNGEERAKGNILERFSAQQFPDLHSELNLSSLELGDSALYFCASTRTGATGTDTQYFGPGTRLTVL.